The clone carrying this T cell receptor beta chain has more than one count but fewer than ten. The antigen is unknown. This CDR3 is 13 amino acids long. Germline V gene data show CDR1 as MNHNS and CDR2 as SASEGT. Trimming took 1 base from V and 6 from J; bases not matched to a gene: 0. This sample is part of a study of cytomegalovirus exposure and HLA in healthy donors. Study findings and constraints: In a later analysis, HLA-C alleles had the fewest associated TCRs, DRB1 alleles the most. A link between a missense DCLRE1C variant and TCR beta V- and J-gene trimming emerged from a later analysis. The sole available immune exposure information was CMV serostatus.

PCR amplification relied on 60 Vbeta primers (plus 13 Jbeta primers). In the original workflow: Counted up in a later analysis, unique TCR beta chains came to some 75 million, with about 10 million shared. The data were produced by immunoSEQ multiplex PCR, yet TCRdb's version contains in-frame clones alone and is incomplete. V, J and clone size reflect that table, while D and trimming were determined from the DNA. The top ten hold about a fifth of the sample, which has around 72,000 clones, about 72% seen once. Sequenced input: PBMCs. This TCR was sampled from a man aged 40-49 years in good health and CMV-seropositive. The chain is built from TRBV6-1 and TRBJ2-7; 10 bases line up with TRBD1. The CDR3 protein is CASSEGDRGEQYF. The CDR3, as DNA: TGTGCCAGCAGTGAAGGGGACAGGGGCGAGCAGTACTTC.